This TCR beta chain was recorded in a study of early T cells in non-severe SARS-CoV-2 infection. TCRdb analysed the 5' RACE reads with MiXCR anew, one entry per CDR3 protein. The data hold some 60,000 distinct CDR3 sequences, with over 9.5% observed a single time. This clonotype was recorded a few times. Sequencing used whole blood. This receptor was identified in an adult who was a healthcare worker with PCR-confirmed SARS-CoV-2 infection or an uninfected control (not recorded which).

The CDR3 loop reads CASSAIAGRSYNEQFF. The CDR3 region has the DNA TGCGCCAGCAGCGCGATAGCGGGTCGCTCCTACAATGAGCAGTTCTTC. This chain links TRBV5-1 with TRBJ2-1; TRBD2 agrees at 7 bases. The junction had 7 bases not matched to a gene; V was cut back by 4 bases and J by 0 bases. The CDR3 is 16 residues long. Germline V gives CDR1 SGHRS, CDR2 YFSETQ. Filled out from reference TRBV5-1 and TRBJ2-1, the complete variable domain reads KAGVTQTPRYLIKTRGQQVTLSCSPISGHRSVSWYQQTPGQGLQFLFEYFSETQRNKGNFPGRFSGRQFSNSRSEMNVSTLELGDSALYLCASSAIAGRSYNEQFFGPGTRLTVL.